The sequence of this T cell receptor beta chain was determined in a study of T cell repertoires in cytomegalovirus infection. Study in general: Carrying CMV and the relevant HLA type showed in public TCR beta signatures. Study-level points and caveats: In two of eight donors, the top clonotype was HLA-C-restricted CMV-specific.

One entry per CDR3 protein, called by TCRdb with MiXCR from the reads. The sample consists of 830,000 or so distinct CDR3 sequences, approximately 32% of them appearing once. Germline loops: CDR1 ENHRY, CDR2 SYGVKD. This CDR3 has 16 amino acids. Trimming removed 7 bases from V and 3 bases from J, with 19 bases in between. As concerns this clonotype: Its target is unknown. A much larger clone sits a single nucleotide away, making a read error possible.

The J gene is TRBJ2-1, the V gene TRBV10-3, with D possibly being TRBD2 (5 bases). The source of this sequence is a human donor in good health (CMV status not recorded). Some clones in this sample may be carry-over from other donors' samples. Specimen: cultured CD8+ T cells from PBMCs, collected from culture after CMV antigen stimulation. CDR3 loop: CAITGMSVSFYNEQFF. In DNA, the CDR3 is TGTGCCATCACGGGGATGAGCGTTTCCTTCTACAATGAGCAGTTCTTC.